A selection of T cell receptor beta chains follows, all from one sample in a study of cytomegalovirus exposure and HLA in healthy donors. TCRdb keeps only in-frame clones here, not all; method: immunoSEQ multiplex PCR. The profile shows under 200,000 clones, roughly 79% of them singletons. The sequencing sample was made of PBMCs. Receptor source: a woman aged 25 to 45 in good health and CMV-seropositive. Each CDR3 is given with its conserved first and last residue.

TRBV7-9 | CASSLEQLAGASYEQYF
TRBV5-1 | CASSSHLSVAEYNEQFF
TRBV19 | CASSRRGKMGYTF
TRBV6-4 | CASSAGTPRQFNQPQHF
TRBV7-2 | CASSPQGGAGTEAFF
TRBV28 | CASSLSGASALNTF
TRBV7-2 | CASSFDRGADTQYF
TRBV5-4 | CASSLMTQTTGELFF
TRBV14 | CASSQLYTEAFF
TRBV14 | CASSNGGSDTEAFF
TRBV28 | CASSRGQNPHGYTF
TRBV27 | CASSYRGSNQPQHF
TRBV4-3 | CASSQDLVAHEQFF
TRBV10-3 | CAISKTLSSGTDTQYF
TRBV28 | CASSPPQRGAFF
TRBV5-1 | CASTPGGGGQETQYF
TRBV29-1 | CSAFRGNYGYTF
TRBV5-5 | CASSLVAGNYEQYF
TRBV5-1 | CASSSWRDGGRDTQYF
TRBV5-1 | CASSEGSEYEGTEAFF
TRBV19 | CASSGTGGPQPQHF
TRBV5-1 | CASSLAVRAQMNTEAFF
TRBV19 | CASSDRGQGSIGSPLHF
TRBV7-6 | CASSLAGGPVYEQYF
TRBV7-9 | CASSATVDQPQHF
TRBV5-1 | CASSLSLAYTQYF
TRBV4-3 | CAFVPGLAAEQYF
TRBV18 | CASSPGDRYGYTF
TRBV7-2 | CASSLESGTGVEQFF
TRBV28 | CASSPDRENQPQHF
TRBV7-9 | CASSLAGDSSTEAFF
TRBV10-2 | CASRGRGQMNEQFF
TRBV5-6 | CASSRGGGGTDTQYF
TRBV18 | CASSPSGGQGGETQYF
TRBV11-2 | CASSLDGLGNQPQHF
TRBV6-5 | CASSGTRAEAFF
TRBV11-2 | CASSPRAGESYGYTF
TRBV27 | CASRHSTVARGYGYTF
TRBV25-1 | CASSASGKGQETQYF
TRBV25-1 | CASSARRTGGYNEQFF
TRBV7-2 | CASSLGYGNTEAFF
TRBV7-9 | CASSRGTNEKLFF
TRBV6-5 | CASRTGQFNEKLFF
TRBV18 | CASSLSGAPEAFF
TRBV28 | CASSPGTGVLEEQYF
TRBV19 | CASSIAGANYGYTF
TRBV27 | CASTGVGTEAFF
TRBV28 | CASSVNLLGQGARRGYTF
TRBV7-2 | CASSSRQASTDTQYF
TRBV23-1 | CASSQSSRQIMYQPQHF
TRBV5-1 | CASSLYLMAGGMKGDTQYF